This T cell receptor beta chain was sequenced in a study of monozygotic twins with inflammatory bowel disease. Template switching was used to attach UMIs, which incorporated a 6-nucleotide sample barcode. TCRdb reanalyzed the 5' RACE reads, giving one entry per CDR3 protein sequence and no DNA. This repertoire includes about 380,000 distinct CDR3 sequences. Germline lookup yields CDR1 LNHNV and CDR2 YYDKDF (reference sequence). This CDR3 contains 15 residues. As concerns this clonotype: The antigen remains undetermined.

Study conclusions and caveats: IBD patients exhibited fewer clonotypes shared with other individuals than healthy twins, particularly with disease activity. There were differing immunosuppressive treatments, which may have added variability to patient repertoires.

Material: blood. The sequence was collected from a human donor with ulcerative colitis or Crohn's disease, or a healthy co-twin of an affected twin (not recorded which). The chain carries TRBV15 and TRBJ2-3; lacking DNA, the TRBD2 call made by TCRdb goes unchecked. The CDR3 is CATSRFSGAGDTQYF.